These T cell receptor beta chains were read from a single sample in a study of blood T cell repertoires in COVID-19. Sequencing was performed with immunoSEQ multiplex PCR; in TCRdb, only in-frame clones are kept and a portion is missing. The data contain roughly 120,000 clones, around 90% of them seen just once; the ten biggest clones take up about 4%. The specimen sequenced was peripheral blood. These TCRs come from a woman aged 55-75 years with COVID-19, enrolled during active disease. Each CDR3 is given with its conserved first and last residue. The D gene is left open where the match is weak. Size is stated for part of the rows, as once, few or many counts, or as a class when the clone is expanded.

cdr3_aa cdr3_nt j_call d_call v_call clone_size
CASSDVSNQPQHF TGTGCCAGCAGTGACGTAAGCAATCAGCCCCAGCATTTT TRBJ1-5 NA TRBV6-4 NA
CASSLWSGGTFSYEQYF TGTGCCAGCAGCTTATGGTCGGGGGGCACCTTCTCCTACGAGCAGTACTTC TRBJ2-7 NA TRBV7-2 NA
CASSVYSNQPQHF TGTGCCAGCAGCGTGTATAGCAATCAGCCCCAGCATTTT TRBJ1-5 NA TRBV2 NA
CASSKEEARNTEAFF TGTGCCAGCAGCAAAGAAGAGGCCCGGAACACTGAAGCTTTCTTT TRBJ1-1 NA TRBV21-1 NA
CASSWNSGTGAEKLFF TGTGCCAGCAGCTGGAACTCTGGGACAGGGGCTGAAAAACTGTTTTTT TRBJ1-4 TRBD1 TRBV5-5 NA
CASTRSSRSDEQYF TGTGCCAGTACTCGTTCCTCCAGGTCCGACGAGCAGTACTTC TRBJ2-7 NA TRBV19 NA
CAISQTGLEKLFF TGTGCCATCAGCCAGACAGGGCTTGAAAAACTGTTTTTT TRBJ1-4 TRBD1 TRBV10-3 NA
CASSRTGGVNTEAFF TGCGCCAGCAGCCGGACAGGGGGCGTAAACACTGAAGCTTTCTTT TRBJ1-1 TRBD1 TRBV5-1 NA
CASSQKAGGSFREQFF TGTGCCAGCAGTCAAAAAGCGGGGGGTTCTTTCCGTGAGCAGTTCTTC TRBJ2-1 TRBD2 TRBV3-1/TRBV3-2 NA
CASSQDVWAGTLEAFF TGTGCCAGCAGCCAAGATGTCTGGGCGGGAACGCTGGAAGCTTTCTTT TRBJ1-1 NA TRBV4-2 NA
CASSLHRDSRSQETQYF TGTGCCAGCAGCCTACACCGGGACAGCAGAAGCCAAGAGACCCAGTACTTC TRBJ2-5 TRBD1 TRBV7-8 NA
CASRWNRGQGYTF TGTGCCAGCAGATGGAACAGGGGTCAGGGCTACACCTTC TRBJ1-2 TRBD1 TRBV6-5 NA
CASSPPGPSSGGDGNEQFF TGTGCCAGCAGCCCACCTGGGCCGTCTAGCGGGGGGGATGGGAATGAGCAGTTCTTC TRBJ2-1 TRBD2 TRBV3-1/TRBV3-2 NA
CASSLGTGDNYGYTF TGTGCCAGCAGCCTAGGGACAGGCGATAACTATGGCTACACCTTC TRBJ1-2 TRBD1 TRBV3-1/TRBV3-2 NA
CASSLSGNSYNEQFF TGTGCCAGTAGCCTTAGCGGGAACTCCTACAATGAGCAGTTCTTC TRBJ2-1 TRBD2 TRBV19 NA
CASSPDRGGEKLFF TGTGCCAGTAGCCCGGACAGGGGTGGTGAAAAACTGTTTTTT TRBJ1-4 TRBD1 TRBV19 NA
CASSSAVRGQPQHF TGTGCCAGCAGCTCGGCCGTCAGGGGTCAGCCCCAGCATTTT TRBJ1-5 NA TRBV7-6 NA
CASSWDSSYNEQFF TGCGCCAGCAGCTGGGACAGCTCCTACAATGAGCAGTTCTTC TRBJ2-1 TRBD1 TRBV5-1 NA
CASSPTSPNYGYTF TGCGCCAGCAGCCCGACTTCCCCTAACTATGGCTACACCTTC TRBJ1-2 NA TRBV5-1 NA
CASSPLTSGRGAGEQFF TGTGCCAGCAGCCCATTGACTAGCGGGAGGGGAGCGGGTGAGCAGTTCTTC TRBJ2-1 TRBD2 TRBV7-8 NA
CASSEGLSKLYGYTF TGTGCCAGCAGTGAAGGACTCAGTAAACTCTATGGCTACACCTTC TRBJ1-2 NA TRBV6-1 NA
CASSYPKEGTGGSRGYTF TGTGCCAGCAGTTACCCTAAGGAGGGGACAGGGGGCTCTCGTGGCTACACCTTC TRBJ1-2 TRBD1 TRBV6-2/TRBV6-3 once
CASSLLTSGVDTQYF TGTGCCAGCAGTTTATTGACTAGCGGGGTAGATACGCAGTATTTT TRBJ2-3 TRBD2 TRBV2 NA
CASSTGQGLGGYTF TGTGCCAGTAGTACTGGACAGGGGTTGGGAGGCTACACCTTC TRBJ1-2 TRBD1 TRBV19 NA
CASSPKTGRDQPQHF TGTGCCAGCAGCCCGAAAACGGGCAGGGATCAGCCCCAGCATTTT TRBJ1-5 NA TRBV7-2 NA
CASSQDLGTEAFF TGTGCCAGCAGCCAAGATCTAGGAACTGAAGCTTTCTTT TRBJ1-1 NA TRBV14 NA
CASSLVGAVWAGPGGELFF TGTGCCAGCAGCTTAGTGGGGGCAGTCTGGGCAGGACCGGGAGGGGAGCTGTTTTTT TRBJ2-2 NA TRBV7-8 NA
CASSYSAGGLSGELFF TGTGCCAGCAGTTACTCCGCGGGGGGGCTAAGCGGGGAGCTGTTTTTT TRBJ2-2 TRBD2 TRBV6-5 NA
CASSLAGDTGELFF TGTGCCAGCAGCTTAGCCGGGGACACCGGGGAGCTGTTTTTT TRBJ2-2 NA TRBV7-2 NA
CASMSRGRPFNQPQHF TGTGCCAGCATGTCACGCGGGCGCCCCTTCAATCAGCCCCAGCATTTT TRBJ1-5 NA TRBV2 NA
CASSIISNQPQHF TGTGCCAGCAGCATCATTAGCAATCAGCCCCAGCATTTT TRBJ1-5 NA TRBV7-8 NA
CASSRQGRADEQFF TGTGCCAGCAGTCGACAGGGACGGGCCGATGAGCAGTTCTTC TRBJ2-1 TRBD1 TRBV27 NA
CSVEEGGGKDTQYF TGCAGCGTTGAGGAAGGGGGCGGGAAAGATACGCAGTATTTT TRBJ2-3 NA TRBV29-1 once
CASSEYLLLAENTGELFF TGCGCCAGCAGTGAGTACCTCCTACTAGCGGAGAACACCGGGGAGCTGTTTTTT TRBJ2-2 TRBD2 TRBV10-1 NA
CASSLQAMGEKLFF TGCGCCAGCAGCCTACAGGCTATGGGTGAAAAACTGTTTTTT TRBJ1-4 NA TRBV5-1 NA
CATSRAWPATFEAFF TGTGCCACCAGCAGGGCCTGGCCCGCAACCTTTGAAGCTTTCTTT TRBJ1-1 NA TRBV15 once
CASSWASFTDTQYF TGTGCCAGCAGCTGGGCTTCCTTCACAGATACGCAGTATTTT TRBJ2-3 NA TRBV5-6 NA
CASSLAGNSNQPQHF TGCGCCAGCAGCTTGGCGGGGAATAGCAATCAGCCCCAGCATTTT TRBJ1-5 NA TRBV5-1 NA
CASSHRELTGELFF TGTGCCAGCAGCCACAGGGAACTCACCGGGGAGCTGTTTTTT TRBJ2-2 NA TRBV14 NA
CASSRSRGPNEQYF TGTGCCAGCAGTCGAAGCAGGGGGCCCAACGAGCAGTACTTC TRBJ2-7 TRBD1 TRBV7-2 NA
CASSQSVQGALYGNTIYF TGCGCCAGCAGCCAATCGGTACAGGGGGCGCTTTATGGAAACACCATATATTTT TRBJ1-3 TRBD1 TRBV4-3 NA
CASTGLRTEAFF TGTGCCAGCACTGGACTGAGGACTGAAGCTTTCTTT TRBJ1-1 NA TRBV2 NA
CASGLVVPGNDTQYF TGTGCTAGTGGTTTGGTGGTGCCGGGGAATGATACGCAGTATTTT TRBJ2-3 NA TRBV12-5 once
CASSDEAGVTPQHF TGTGCCAGCAGTGACGAGGCAGGGGTTACGCCCCAGCATTTT TRBJ1-5 NA TRBV2 NA
CASSLGSGVETQYF TGTGCCAGCAGCTTAGGGTCAGGGGTAGAGACCCAGTACTTC TRBJ2-5 NA TRBV7-2 NA
CASSQDAGDTEAFF TGTGCCAGCAGCCAAGATGCAGGGGACACTGAAGCTTTCTTT TRBJ1-1 NA TRBV3-1/TRBV3-2 once
CASSERGQGPIPF TGTGCCAGCAGTGAAAGGGGACAGGGGCCTATCCCCTTT TRBJ1-1 TRBD1 TRBV6-1 NA
CASSSGQSEAFF TGTGCCAGCAGCAGCGGACAGTCTGAAGCTTTCTTT TRBJ1-1 NA TRBV12-3/TRBV12-4 NA
CASSLSIQGIGTEAFF TGTGCCAGCAGTTTATCGATCCAGGGGATTGGGACTGAAGCTTTCTTT TRBJ1-1 NA TRBV27 NA
CASSLTVRNTDTQYF TGTGCCAGCAGCTTGACAGTGCGGAACACAGATACGCAGTATTTT TRBJ2-3 NA TRBV11-2 NA
CASSLRGGYTDTQYF TGTGCCAGTAGTCTTCGGGGGGGATACACAGATACGCAGTATTTT TRBJ2-3 TRBD2 TRBV19 NA